What follows are 2 T cell receptor delta chains derived from one specimen sequenced in a study of γδ T cells in repeated Plasmodium falciparum infection (dated by TCRdb to the early 2020s). Library preparation employed multiplex PCR. Instrument used: Illumina MiSeq. Clone calls in TCRdb were regenerated from the public reads with CATT, after which identical DNA sequences shared one row. This sample is represented by about 93,000 delta-chain clones; over 0.9% of them were singletons. The ten largest clones represent 9% to 10% of the sample. For bulk TCR repertoire analysis, Vgamma9/Vdelta2+ and Vdelta2-negative gammadelta T cell populations were flow-sorted out of peripheral blood mononuclear cells. Sequenced input: gamma-delta T cells from blood. These TCRs come from a pool of human donors (malaria-infected and uninfected, not separated).

About this clone: TCRdb's entry gives the protein of a much larger clone, which mismatches this DNA's translation at residue 12, likely from a read error; the protein reported here is translated from the DNA. The chain couples TRDV1 to TRDJ1, with D perhaps TRDD3 (5 bases). The CDR3 runs 19 residues. The germline V and J ends were trimmed by 0 bases and 4 bases, with 24 bases remaining between them. CDR1 and CDR2 (germline): TSWWSYY, QGS. The CDR3 protein is CALGELDLILLEDSDKLIF. CDR3 DNA: TGTGCTCTTGGGGAACTAGACCTAATTCTACTGGAGGATAGCGATAAACTCATCTTT.

Concerning this clone itself: This DNA's translation and the protein TCRdb lists, from a much larger clone, do not match at residue 4, likely due to a read error; the protein shown is translated from the DNA. The CDR3 nucleotides read TGTGCCTGTAACCCCTCCTTCCGGCTGGCCACCGATAAACTCATCTTT. Its protein is CACNPSFRLATDKLIF. The chain uses TRDV2 and TRDJ1; D may be TRDD2 (6 bases). Here the J gene came from matching the DNA to germline, since TCRdb omits it. The length of the CDR3 is 16 residues. Trimming shortened V by 6 bases and J by 1 base, and 20 bases separated the two germline ends. In germline, CDR1 is GEAIGNYY, CDR2 EKD.